A single sample gave rise to the 17 T cell receptor beta chains below, sequenced in a study of neurological immune-mediated disorders. TCRdb recomputed calls from the 5' RACE reads with MiXCR, one row per CDR3 protein. The sample shows about 53,000 distinct CDR3 sequences, roughly 15% of them seen only once. Sample: PBMCs. These receptors all stem from a man in his 60s in good health.

This clonotype has a handful of counts. The chain uses TRBV5-8 and TRBJ1-5; possibly TRBD1 for D (5 bases). V lost 3 bases and J 0 bases, leaving 7 bases between the germline ends. The CDR3 loop spans 14 amino acids. CDR1 SGHTS and CDR2 YDEGEE come from the germline V gene. CDR3: CASSSGFSNQPQHF. In DNA form, the CDR3 reads TGTGCCAGCAGCTCAGGGTTTAGCAATCAGCCCCAGCATTTT.

A word on this clonotype: This CDR3 fails to terminate in the conserved phenylalanine or tryptophan, so it likely reflects a read error. This chain connects TRBV18 to TRBJ2-7; no definite D call. The germline gives CDR1 KGHSH, CDR2 LQKENI. Trimming pared 1 base from V and 2 bases from J, leaving 9 bases between. CDR3 length: 14 amino acids. CDR3 nucleotides: TGTGCCAGCTCACCACGATCTGGCACCTACGAGCAGTACTAC. It translates to CASSPRSGTYEQYY.

Many counts were recorded for this clonotype. The junction departs from the called germline gene at one end, perhaps through a read error. J is TRBJ2-4 and V is TRBV20-1, with 7 bases that match TRBD2. The germline V gene has CDR1 DFQATT and CDR2 SNEGSKA (reference sequence). This CDR3 comprises 14 residues. Here the CDR3 reads CSARPRLAENIQYF. For the CDR3, the DNA is TGCAGTGCTAGACCTCGACTAGCCGAAAACATTCAGTACTTC.

This clonotype was seen repeatedly, ten times or more. The rearrangement links TRBV12-3 or TRBV12-4 to TRBJ2-5; D ambiguous. The V end was cut by 2 bases, the J end by 4 bases, with 8 bases between. The CDR3 has 13 amino acids. In nucleotides, the CDR3 is TGTGCCAGCAGTTTAAGGCTCCGAGAGACCCAGTACTTC. The encoded protein is CASSLRLRETQYF.

This clonotype was detected ten times or more. The chain has TRBV24-1 and TRBJ2-2; D possibly corresponds to TRBD1 (7 bases). V lost 7 bases and J lost 1, with 12 bases in between. Germline CDR1 is KGHDR and CDR2 is SFDVKD. The CDR3 covers 15 residues. The CDR3 nucleotides read TGTGCCACCAGGGGAGGACAGGTGAACACCGGGGAGCTGTTTTTT. It specifies CATRGGQVNTGELFF.

This clonotype was observed at least ten times. The J gene is TRBJ1-2, the V gene TRBV5-1; D remains unclear. This CDR3 spans 14 amino acids. With 0 bases removed from V and 2 bases from J, the gap between germline ends came to 8 bases. Germline CDR1 SGHRS, CDR2 YFSETQ. CDR3 region: CASSLEGRNYGYTF. CDR3 coding DNA: TGCGCCAGCAGCTTGGAGGGCCGGAACTATGGCTACACCTTC.

V gene TRBV7-9 combines with J gene TRBJ2-5, with 9 bases matching TRBD2. V was clipped by 4 bases and J by 0 bases; unmatched bases: 6. Per germline, CDR1 SEHNR and CDR2 FQNEAQ (reference sequence). This CDR3 has 16 amino acids. CDR3 nucleotide sequence: TGTGCCAGCAGCTCACCGACTAGCGGTTACCAAGAGACCCAGTACTTC. Its protein is CASSSPTSGYQETQYF.

In this sample, this clonotype turned up once. The genes are TRBV20-1 and TRBJ2-3; D ambiguous. CDR1 and CDR2 (germline): DFQATT, SNEGSKA (reference sequence). The CDR3 has 10 amino acids. Deletions cut 3 bases from V and 6 bases from J, with 4 bases between. CDR3 nucleotide sequence: TGCAGTGCTAGGGGGGATACGCAGTATTTT. Its protein is CSARGDTQYF.

In its sample, this clonotype was seen many times. The V and J genes are TRBV6-2 or TRBV6-3 and TRBJ2-5; D gene unclear. V was shortened by 4 bases and J by 5 bases, with 8 bases between the two germline ends. The CDR3 extends over 12 amino acids. CDR1 MNHEY and CDR2 SVGEGT come from the germline V gene. CDR3 protein: CASSSVSETQYF. The CDR3 DNA reads as TGTGCCAGCAGTTCCGTCAGCGAGACCCAGTACTTC.

On this clonotype: The junction differs from germline at one of its ends, possibly a read error. V and J are TRBV12-3 or TRBV12-4 and TRBJ2-7; D unresolved. The CDR3 is 13 residues long. CDR3 residues: CASSLAVSYDQYF. CDR3 bases: TGTGCCAGCAGTTTAGCCGTATCCTACGATCAGTACTTC.

Many counts were recorded for this clonotype. The CDR3 nucleotides are TGCGCCAGCAGCCAAGGGACCGAAAGGACCCAGTACTTC. It codes for CASSQGTERTQYF. V usage is TRBV4-1 and J usage is TRBJ2-5; unclear D gene. Germline lookup yields CDR1 MGHRA and CDR2 YSYEKL. This CDR3 region has 13 residues. V shed 1 base and J shed 7 bases, with 10 bases lying between them.

This clonotype was observed at least ten times. The J gene is TRBJ2-1, the V gene TRBV28; weak D call: TRBD2 (6 bases). CDR3 length: 15 residues. V was pared by 5 bases and J by 5 bases, with 16 bases between. Germline assignment: CDR1 MDHEN and CDR2 SYDVKM. CDR3 nucleotides: TGTGCCAGCAGTCCGGACTACCGTGGTGACAATGAGCAGTTCTTC. Translating it yields CASSPDYRGDNEQFF. Drawing the rest from reference TRBV28 and TRBJ2-1, the complete variable domain is DVKVTQSSRYLVKRTGEKVFLECVQDMDHENMFWYRQDPGLGLRLIYFSYDVKMKEKGDIPEGYSVSREKKERFSLILESASTNQTSMYLCASSPDYRGDNEQFFGPGTRLTVL.

There are many counts of this clonotype. CDR3 DNA: TGCAGTGTTTGGACCTCGACAGGGGATGGTGGCTACACCTTC. Its protein is CSVWTSTGDGGYTF. V and J are TRBV20-1 and TRBJ1-2; 8 positions match TRBD1. The CDR3 loop spans 14 amino acids. The germline V gene encodes CDR1 DFQATT and CDR2 SNEGSKA (reference sequence). V dropped 7 bases and J dropped 7; count of bases not matched to a gene: 14.

This clonotype was recorded many times. The chain has TRBV20-1 and TRBJ1-5; D is unclear. The CDR3 has 16 residues. Trimming shortened V by 4 bases and J by 2 bases, and 18 bases separated the two germline ends. The V gene's germline CDR1 is DFQATT and CDR2 SNEGSKA (reference sequence). The CDR3 DNA reads as TGCAGTGCTAACGTCATTGGCGGAGTGGGCAATCAGCCCCAGCATTTT. This encodes CSANVIGGVGNQPQHF.

This clonotype turned up a few times. With a much larger clone just one base away, this may be a read error. V gene TRBV10-3 combines with J gene TRBJ1-5; D remains unclear. This CDR3 spans 13 amino acids. Germline loops: CDR1 ENHRY, CDR2 SYGVKD. Trimming removed 3 bases from V and 6 bases from J, with 9 bases in between. DNA for the CDR3: TGTGCCATCAGTGAAATGGAAAGTCAGCCCCAGCATTTT. Translating gives CAISEMESQPQHF.

This clonotype was detected many times. The rearrangement links TRBV27 to TRBJ1-1; D is perhaps TRBD1 (5 bases). The CDR3 totals 15 residues. V was trimmed by 9 bases and J by 0 bases, leaving 17 bases between them. CDR1 MNHEY and CDR2 SMNVEV come from the germline V gene (reference sequence). The CDR3 DNA reads TGTGCCAGAGGACCCGGGACGGCTGTGAACACTGAAGCTTTCTTT. It specifies CARGPGTAVNTEAFF.

This clonotype was seen only a few times. The rearrangement links TRBV11-3 to TRBJ2-7; 7 nucleotides line up with TRBD2. V was pared by 1 base and J by 6 bases, with 6 bases of the junction left unmatched. Per germline, CDR1 SGHNT and CDR2 YENEEA. This CDR3 comprises 14 residues. CDR3 nucleotide sequence: TGTGCCAGCAGCTTAGCCGCGACTAGCCTCGAGCAGTACTTC. Translation: CASSLAATSLEQYF.